This TCR beta chain was sequenced during a study of regulatory T cells in long-lasting Graves disease. Germline loops: CDR1 DFQATT, CDR2 SNEGSKA (reference sequence). This CDR3 spans 15 amino acids. Between the trimmed V and J ends, which lost 1 base and 1 base, there was a span of 8 bases. This clonotype was seen many times. What it binds is unknown. Time point denoted: newly diagnosed GD, antithyroid drugs for less than 3 months. Preparation of the TCR library used RNA extracted from PBMCs. Staff took roughly 9 milliliters of peripheral blood and put it into EDTA tubes. Library construction for TCR beta used iRepertoire HTBI primers and Arm-PCR of CDR3 regions. Via MiXCR, TCRdb re-called the multiplex PCR reads, giving one row per CDR3 protein. The sample contains about 470,000 distinct CDR3 sequences, roughly 17% of which appear only once. Study outcomes and limitations: Comparison showed that persistent patients shared more public clonotypes (over 2,500) than new patients (966).

These data also featured in a second study, about T cells in Graves' hyperthyroidism and ophthalmopathy. This second study notes: TCR CDR3 regions were first amplified by RT-PCR with HTBI primers. In validation, the model predicted ophthalmopathy. These predictions came a median around 5.9 months before onset.

The sequence came from a man aged 40-49 years with Graves disease. This chain links TRBV20-1 with TRBJ2-6; D unresolved. The sequencing used peripheral blood mononuclear cells (PBMCs), collected at new diagnosis, from a patient treated with antithyroid drugs. The CDR3 protein is CSARVRGSGANVLTF. The CDR3 nucleotides read TGCAGTGCTAGAGTTCGAGGATCTGGGGCCAACGTCCTGACTTTC.